This T cell receptor (beta chain) was profiled in a study of T cell responses to AZD1222 COVID-19 vaccine. This CDR3 contains 13 residues. Trimming stripped 7 bases from V and 5 bases from J, with 14 bases between. The V gene's germline CDR1 is SGHVS and CDR2 FQNEAQ. Study conclusions and caveats: Baseline serology detected seropositivity in only six AZD1222 recipients.

Generated by immunoSEQ multiplex PCR, the TCRdb table keeps only in-frame clones and is missing some. This table has around 160,000 clones, about 89% appearing once. Of note for this clone: Its specificity is unknown.

Material: peripheral blood, obtained on day 0 of MenACWY control vaccination. The chain combines TRBV7-8 with TRBJ2-5; weak D call: TRBD2 (5 bases). This clonotype was sampled from an adult in good health. The DNA of the CDR3 is TGTGCCAGCACCGCGGACTCACGGGAGACCCAGTACTTC. Amino acids: CASTADSRETQYF.